These 22 T cell receptor beta chains came from one sample sequenced in a study of post-analysis software for immune sequencing data. Study outcomes and limitations: Higher frequency in patients than in controls was seen for roughly five TRBV segments, with TRBV5-6, TRBV5-1 and TRBV20-1 among them.

No cognate antigen is known for these TCRs. Carried by the TCR beta cDNA libraries were unique molecular identifiers. One entry per CDR3 protein results from TCRdb running MiXCR on the PCR reads. Of a few hundred thousand distinct CDR3 sequences detected, around a third appear once; the ten largest clones hold 4.5% to 7.5%. Sequences were obtained from blood. Every receptor here comes from a girl under 18 with multiple sclerosis.

This chain uses TRBV3-1 with TRBJ2-7; D not resolved. The ends were cut back, 4 bases at V and 7 bases at J, with 14 bases in the middle. The CDR3 spans 13 residues. Germline assignment: CDR1 LGHDT and CDR2 YNNKEL (reference sequence). The DNA of the CDR3 is TGTGCCAGCAGCCTGGGTGGTAGTCCTGAGCAGTACTTC. It encodes CASSLGGSPEQYF.

On this clonotype itself: A much larger clone differs from this one at a single base, so this may be a read error. The chain joins TRBV29-1 to TRBJ2-5; 13 positions agree with TRBD2. Germline-derived CDR1 and CDR2 are SQVTM and ANQGSEA. The CDR3 extends over 16 amino acids. The trim removed 7 bases at V and 2 bases at J, leaving 10 bases unmatched. CDR3 DNA sequence: TGCAGCGCGTCCCGCACTAGCGGGGGGGCACAAGAGACCCAGTACTTC. It encodes CSASRTSGGAQETQYF.

This clonotype appeared a few times. This rearrangement joins TRBV20-1 to TRBJ1-6, with D unresolved. The CDR3 runs 16 residues. Trimming took 0 bases from V and 8 from J, leaving 17 bases between them. Looked up from germline, CDR1 is DFQATT and CDR2 is SNEGSKA (reference sequence). The CDR3 bases are TGCAGTGCTAGAGACGCACGGGTTACTAGAGATTCACCCCTCCACTTT. It encodes CSARDARVTRDSPLHF.

This clonotype was found a few times. The chain combines TRBV3-1 with TRBJ2-5; tentatively, D is TRBD1 (7 bases). Trimming took off 3 bases at V and 2 bases at J, with 13 bases between the two ends. Germline V gene lookup returns CDR1 LGHDT and CDR2 YNNKEL (reference sequence). This CDR3 spans 15 amino acids. The CDR3 spells CASSQSPGGQETQYF. Written as DNA, the CDR3 is TGTGCCAGCAGCCAGAGCCCAGGGGGGCAAGAGACCCAGTACTTC.

This sequence joins TRBV5-6 and TRBJ2-5, with D possibly being TRBD2 (6 bases). CDR3 size: 15 residues. V lost 5 bases and J 1 base, leaving 15 bases between the germline ends. CDR1 SGHDT and CDR2 YYEEEE come from the germline V gene. The CDR3 DNA follows: TGTGCCAGCAGACGTAGCGGCACAACCCAAGAGACCCAGTACTTC. This gives the protein CASRRSGTTQETQYF.

Comment on this clonotype: A read error may account for a junction end that differs from germline. This chain connects TRBV11-2 to TRBJ1-2, with D possibly matching TRBD1 (6 bases). Germline V gene lookup returns CDR1 SGHAT and CDR2 FQNNGV. The CDR3 is 14 residues long. CDR3 loop: CVSRDLRGGYGYTF. CDR3 in DNA: TGTGTCAGCAGAGATCTTAGGGGGGGCTATGGCTACACCTTC.

The chain recombines TRBV6-5 with TRBJ2-5; 7 bases align to TRBD1. The CDR3 covers 11 residues. Trimming took 7 bases from V and 11 from J; bases not matched to a gene: 7. CDR1 is MNHEY and CDR2 is SVGAGI in the germline V gene. DNA of the CDR3: TGTGCCAGCAAGACAGGGAATGAGCAGTACTTC. It is translated as CASKTGNEQYF.

The chain has TRBV27 and TRBJ1-1, with TRBD1 as a possible D gene (6 bases). This CDR3 spans 14 amino acids. Trimming left V 5 bases short and J 7 bases short, with 17 bases between. Per the germline V gene, CDR1 is MNHEY and CDR2 is SMNVEV (reference sequence). CDR3 in DNA: TGTGCCAGCAGTCCCTTTGGGAAAGGGGGTGAAGCTTTCTTT. Its protein is CASSPFGKGGEAFF.

The chain combines TRBV20-1 with TRBJ1-5; D not certain. CDR3 length equals 12 residues. Germline CDR1 DFQATT, CDR2 SNEGSKA (reference sequence). Trimming stripped 1 base from V and 8 bases from J, with 9 bases between. The CDR3 DNA reads as TGCAGTGCTAGAGGTCAGTCGGAGCCCCAGCATTTT. Its protein product is CSARGQSEPQHF.

There are a few counts of this clonotype. The rearrangement uses TRBV6-2 or TRBV6-3 and TRBJ2-1; the match to TRBD2 covers 8 bases. Germline V gives CDR1 MNHEY, CDR2 SVGEGT. V lost 2 bases to trimming and J lost 2 bases; unmatched junction nucleotides: 8. CDR3 length equals 17 residues. The CDR3 DNA reads TGTGCCAGCAGTTACAAGGTAGCGGGGAGTACCTACAATGAGCAGTTCTTC. This translates into CASSYKVAGSTYNEQFF.

In nucleotides, the CDR3 is TGCGCCAGCAGCCCCGACAAGCCCGGGAGTCAGCCCCAGCATTTT. It codes for CASSPDKPGSQPQHF. This chain links TRBV10-2 with TRBJ1-5; D gene uncertain. V was pared by 6 bases and J by 6 bases, with 18 bases between. This CDR3 has 15 amino acids. The germline V gene has CDR1 WSHSY and CDR2 SAAADI.

The chain links TRBV27 to TRBJ2-1; 8 bases line up with TRBD1. The V and J ends lost 6 bases and 2 bases, in that order; junction bases with no gene match: 9. There are 16 residues in the CDR3. Germline-derived CDR1 and CDR2 are MNHEY and SMNVEV (reference sequence). The CDR3 region has the DNA TGTGCCAGCAGCCATTATATGGACAGGGCCTACAATGAGCAGTTCTTC. Translated: CASSHYMDRAYNEQFF.

This clonotype turned up a few times. V and J are TRBV12-3 or TRBV12-4 and TRBJ1-1; D remains unclear. Trimming shortened V by 2 bases and J by 4 bases, and 8 bases separated the two germline ends. The CDR3 extends over 13 amino acids. This chain's CDR3 is CASSLLRGTEAFF. The CDR3 bases are TGTGCCAGCAGTTTATTACGGGGCACTGAAGCTTTCTTT.

At least ten counts were recorded for this clonotype. One junction end does not reproduce the germline sequence, and a read error may be involved. This sequence joins TRBV12-3 or TRBV12-4 and TRBJ2-5; TRBD2 might be the D (5 bases). CDR3 length: 14 residues. CDR3 nucleotide sequence: TGTGCCAGCAGCTTAGGCCGGGGACAAGAGACCCAGTACTTC. Amino acids: CASSLGRGQETQYF.

V is TRBV20-1 and J is TRBJ1-6; D remains ambiguous. The CDR3 runs 16 residues. Trimming shortened V by 1 base and J by 5 bases, and 15 bases separated the two germline ends. Per the germline V gene, CDR1 is DFQATT and CDR2 is SNEGSKA (reference sequence). The CDR3 nucleotides read TGCAGTGCTAGAGCCCCGAGGCACACCGATAATTCACCCCTCCACTTT. This encodes CSARAPRHTDNSPLHF.

The chain has TRBV12-3 or TRBV12-4 and TRBJ2-3; no firm D call. Trimming stripped 5 bases from V and 1 base from J, with 10 bases between. The CDR3 loop spans 14 amino acids. The CDR3: CASSRSDGTDTQYF. The CDR3 DNA sequence: TGTGCCAGCAGTCGAAGCGATGGCACAGATACGCAGTATTTT.

This chain connects TRBV20-1 to TRBJ2-3, with TRBD2 as a possible D gene (6 bases). CDR1 is DFQATT, CDR2 SNEGSKA, per germline (reference sequence). This CDR3 has 16 amino acids. With 2 bases removed from V and 5 bases from J, the gap between germline ends came to 20 bases. The CDR3 sequence: CSARSRTGGKGDTQYF. The CDR3 coding sequence is TGCAGTGCTAGATCCCGGACCGGGGGTAAGGGAGATACGCAGTATTTT.

Ten or more counts support this clonotype. The V gene is TRBV5-4, the J gene TRBJ2-6, with TRBD2 as a possible D gene (5 bases). V was cut by 6 bases and J by 0 bases, with 19 bases left in between. Germline V gives CDR1 SGHNT, CDR2 YYREEE (reference sequence). This CDR3 is built from 18 residues. The CDR3 reads CASTPGLNPSSGANVLTF. In nucleotides, the CDR3 is TGTGCCAGCACCCCTGGACTTAACCCCAGCTCTGGGGCCAACGTCCTGACTTTC.

The V call is TRBV4-1, the J call TRBJ1-2, with 9 bases fitting TRBD1. The CDR3 extends over 15 amino acids. CDR1 and CDR2 (germline): MGHRA, YSYEKL. The junction had 12 bases not matched to a gene; V was cut back by 8 bases and J by 5 bases. CDR3 amino acids: CASGGGGTGRYGYTF. DNA of the CDR3: TGCGCCAGCGGGGGAGGCGGGACAGGGAGATATGGCTACACCTTC.

This clonotype was seen just once. The chain joins TRBV19 to TRBJ2-5; D ambiguous. Germline values: CDR1 LNHDA, CDR2 SQIVND (reference sequence). The CDR3 is 13 amino acids. V was clipped by 3 bases and J by 1 base, with 6 bases between them. CDR3 nucleotides: TGTGCCAGTAGTATCACGGGCCAAGAGACCCAGTACTTC. This codes for CASSITGQETQYF.

The chain carries TRBV2 and TRBJ1-5; D is uncertain. Germline V CDR1 and CDR2: SNHLY, FYNNEI. There are 13 residues in the CDR3. V was cut by 6 bases and J by 7 bases, with 13 bases left in between. CDR3 sequence reads: CASRPHGEQPQHF. Here the CDR3 DNA reads TGTGCCAGCAGGCCCCACGGGGAGCAGCCCCAGCATTTT.

The genes are TRBV14 and TRBJ2-1, with D possibly being TRBD1 or TRBD2 (5 bases each). The CDR3 is 14 amino acids. The germline CDR1 and CDR2 sequences are SGHDN and FVKESK. V shed 5 bases and J shed 3 bases, with 11 bases lying between them. The CDR3 bases are TGTGCCAGCAGCGATCTGGGGGACTACAATGAGCAGTTCTTC. It codes for CASSDLGDYNEQFF.